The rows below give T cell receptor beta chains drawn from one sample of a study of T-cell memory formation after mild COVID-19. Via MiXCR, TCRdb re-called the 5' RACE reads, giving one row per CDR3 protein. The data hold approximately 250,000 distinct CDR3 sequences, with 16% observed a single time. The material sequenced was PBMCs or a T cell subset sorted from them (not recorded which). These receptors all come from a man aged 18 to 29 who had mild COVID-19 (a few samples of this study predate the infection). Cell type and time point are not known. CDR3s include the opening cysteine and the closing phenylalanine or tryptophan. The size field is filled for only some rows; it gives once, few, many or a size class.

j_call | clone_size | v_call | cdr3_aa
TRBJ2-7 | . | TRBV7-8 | CASSSPGTDEQYF
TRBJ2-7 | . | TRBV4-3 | CASSQVIASSYEQYF
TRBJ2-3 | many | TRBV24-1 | CATSNSLTTRTDTQYF
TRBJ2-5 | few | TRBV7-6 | CASSGLGGRIQETQYF
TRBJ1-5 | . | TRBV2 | CASSADGPIEPQHF
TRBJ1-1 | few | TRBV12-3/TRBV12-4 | CASSPNPGQGGTEAFF
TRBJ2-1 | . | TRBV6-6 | CASSYQAGGHNEQFF
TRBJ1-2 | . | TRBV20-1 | CSVQGGLRYGYTF
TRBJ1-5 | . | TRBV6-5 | CASSYNGANQPQHF
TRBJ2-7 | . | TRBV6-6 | CASSNDVTFWEQYF
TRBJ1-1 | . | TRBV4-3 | CASSYAQGLNTEAFF
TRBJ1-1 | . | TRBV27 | CASRAVDTGANTEAFF
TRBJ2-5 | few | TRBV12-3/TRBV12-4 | CASTTGLLETQYF
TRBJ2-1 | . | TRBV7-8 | CASSPRGGSSGQFF
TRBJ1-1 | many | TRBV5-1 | CASSRTGVEAFF
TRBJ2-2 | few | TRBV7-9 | CASSLAQKTGELFF
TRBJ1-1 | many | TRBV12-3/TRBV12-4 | CASSNLPGTEAFF
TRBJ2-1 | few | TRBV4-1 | CASSQGVKYSSYNEQFF
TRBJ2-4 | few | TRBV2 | CASTGGGYKNIQYF
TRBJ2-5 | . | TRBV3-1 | CASSPGGRGGETQYF
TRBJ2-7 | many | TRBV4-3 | CASSPQGGSGEQYF
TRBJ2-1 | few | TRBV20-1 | CSATVDRPGHYSYNEQFF
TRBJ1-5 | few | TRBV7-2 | CASSSRGGSQPQHF
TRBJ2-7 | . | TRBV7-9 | CASSLDTSGPPYEQYF
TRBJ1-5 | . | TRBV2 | CASTRTVGRPQHF
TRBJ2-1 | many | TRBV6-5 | CASSYGIGNEQFF
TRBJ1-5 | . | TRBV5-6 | CASSGPDTGQPQHF
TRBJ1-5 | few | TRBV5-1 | CASSPDSGNQPQHF
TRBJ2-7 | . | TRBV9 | CASSPRDRLHYEQYF
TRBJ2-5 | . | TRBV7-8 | CASSTGQGARETQYF
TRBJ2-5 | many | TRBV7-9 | CASSLVVHPWTQYF
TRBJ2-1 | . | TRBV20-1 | CSAPEGGPPSSYNEQFF
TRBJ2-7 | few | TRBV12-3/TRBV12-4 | CASSSHSYEQYF
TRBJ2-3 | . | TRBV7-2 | CASATIQRDTQYF
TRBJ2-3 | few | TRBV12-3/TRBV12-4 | CASSFGLAGSLADTQYF
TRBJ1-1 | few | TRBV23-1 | CARLGGMAFF
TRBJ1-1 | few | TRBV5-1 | CASSPRRGEAFF
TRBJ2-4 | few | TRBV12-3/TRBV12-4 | CASSWGGSNIQYF
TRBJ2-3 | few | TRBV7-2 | CASSFRFATDTQYF
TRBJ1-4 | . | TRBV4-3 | CASSQDGTGATNEKLFF